This TCR beta chain was captured in a study of blood T cell repertoires in COVID-19. The CDR3 extends over 14 amino acids. Germline V CDR1 and CDR2: SGHRS, YFSETQ. Trimming took 4 bases from V and 3 from J, leaving 10 bases between them. Seattle participants joined during active infection and were tracked over time. Methods used by the authors: Amplification of reference gene primers provided the estimated nucleated cell counts. Using immunoSEQ multiplex PCR, the repertoire was profiled, and TCRdb retains in-frame clones only, with some absent. That table supplies the V and J calls and clone size; D and trimming were determined from the DNA. The sample includes some 370,000 clones, around 87% seen only once; the top ten take more than 9%.

Sequences were obtained from peripheral blood. The V call is TRBV5-1, the J call TRBJ2-2; D ambiguous. The clonotype was recovered from a woman in her thirties with COVID-19, enrolled during active disease. The CDR3 DNA follows: TGCGCCAGCAGCCCAGACATTGACACCGGGGAGCTGTTTTTT. This sequence encodes CASSPDIDTGELFF.